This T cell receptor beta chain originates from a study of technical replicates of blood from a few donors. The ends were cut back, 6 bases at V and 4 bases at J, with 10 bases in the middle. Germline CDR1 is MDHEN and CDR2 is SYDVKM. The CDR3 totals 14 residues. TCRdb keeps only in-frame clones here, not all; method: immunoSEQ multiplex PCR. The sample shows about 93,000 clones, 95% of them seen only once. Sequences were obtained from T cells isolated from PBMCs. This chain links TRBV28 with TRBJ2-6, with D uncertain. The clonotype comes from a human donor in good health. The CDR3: CASRSYAGANVLTF. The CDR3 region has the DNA TGTGCCAGCAGAAGCTACGCAGGGGCCAACGTCCTGACTTTC.